The entry below gives a single T cell receptor beta chain sequence along with its context. No antigen is known for it. CDR1 SGHTA and CDR2 FQGTGA come from the germline V gene. Trimming took off 2 bases at V and 13 bases at J, with 13 bases between the two ends. This CDR3 contains 12 residues. Clones were sequenced by immunoSEQ multiplex PCR, and TCRdb holds only the in-frame ones, with some missing. The sample carries around 21,000 clones, more than 75% recorded once. This sample is part of a study of PD-1 blockade in classical Hodgkin lymphoma. Time point here: cycle 4 day 1 (C4D1), after 6 weeks of nivolumab. Exposure to brentuximab vedotin varied, and each patient had relapsed following autologous stem cell transplantation. Study-wide findings and caveats: With CD4+ cells, TCR diversity rose significantly by C4D1, but not with CD8+ cells. Sources of repertoire differences remain undefined, possibly disease activity or prior therapy. Patients who initiated nivolumab within 1 year of ASCT were excluded.

This sample comprised peripheral blood mononuclear cells (PBMCs), obtained before the fourth cycle of nivolumab. The chain uses TRBV7-3 and TRBJ2-3, with TRBD2 as a possible D gene (6 bases). The receptor was derived from a human donor with classical Hodgkin lymphoma. The CDR3 region has the DNA TGTGCCAGCAGCTTATTGGCGGGACTTAAGTATTTT. It codes for CASSLLAGLKYF.